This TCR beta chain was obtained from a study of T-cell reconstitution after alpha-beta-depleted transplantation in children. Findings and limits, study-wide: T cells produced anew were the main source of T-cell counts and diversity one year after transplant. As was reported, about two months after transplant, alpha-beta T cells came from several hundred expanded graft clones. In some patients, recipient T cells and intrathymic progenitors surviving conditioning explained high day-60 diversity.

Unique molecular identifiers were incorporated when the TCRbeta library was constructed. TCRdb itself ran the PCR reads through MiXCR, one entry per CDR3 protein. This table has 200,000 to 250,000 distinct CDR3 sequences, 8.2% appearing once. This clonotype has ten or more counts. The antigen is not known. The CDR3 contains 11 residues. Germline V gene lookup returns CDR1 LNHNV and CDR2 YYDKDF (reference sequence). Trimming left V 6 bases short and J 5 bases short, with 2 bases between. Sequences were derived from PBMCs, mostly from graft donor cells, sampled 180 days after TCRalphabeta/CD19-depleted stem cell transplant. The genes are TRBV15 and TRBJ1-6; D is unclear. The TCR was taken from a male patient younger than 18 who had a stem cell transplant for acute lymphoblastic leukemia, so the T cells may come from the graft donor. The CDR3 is CATSNNSPLHF. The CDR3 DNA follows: TGTGCCACCAGTAATAATTCACCCCTCCACTTT.